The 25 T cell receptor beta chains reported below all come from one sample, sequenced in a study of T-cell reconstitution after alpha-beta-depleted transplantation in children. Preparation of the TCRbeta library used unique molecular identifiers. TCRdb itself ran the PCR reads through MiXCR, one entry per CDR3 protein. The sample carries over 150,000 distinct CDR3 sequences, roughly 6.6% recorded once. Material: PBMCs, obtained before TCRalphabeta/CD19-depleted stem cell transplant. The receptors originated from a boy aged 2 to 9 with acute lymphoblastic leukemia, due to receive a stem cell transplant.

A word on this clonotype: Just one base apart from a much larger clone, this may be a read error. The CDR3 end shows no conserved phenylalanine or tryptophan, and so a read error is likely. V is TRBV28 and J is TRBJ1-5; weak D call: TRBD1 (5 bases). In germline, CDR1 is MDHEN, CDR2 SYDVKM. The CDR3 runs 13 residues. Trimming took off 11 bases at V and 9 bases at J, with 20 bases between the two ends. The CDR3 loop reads CAASRGGGRPQHY. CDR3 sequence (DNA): TGTGCCGCTTCGCGGGGCGGTGGAAGGCCCCAGCATTAT.

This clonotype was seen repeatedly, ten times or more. CDR3 protein: CASLVGEGEQYF. For the CDR3, the DNA is TGTGCCAGTTTAGTCGGGGAGGGCGAGCAGTACTTC. This chain links TRBV28 with TRBJ2-7; 7 bases map to TRBD2. This CDR3 comprises 12 residues. After removal of 9 bases from V and 6 bases from J, the junction contained 8 bases not matched to a gene. Germline CDR1 is MDHEN and CDR2 is SYDVKM.

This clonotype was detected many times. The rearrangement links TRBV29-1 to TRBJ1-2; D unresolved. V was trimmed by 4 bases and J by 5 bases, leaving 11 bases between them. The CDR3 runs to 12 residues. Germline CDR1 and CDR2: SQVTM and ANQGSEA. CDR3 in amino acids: CSVVGLGYGYTF. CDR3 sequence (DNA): TGCAGCGTTGTAGGCCTAGGTTATGGCTACACCTTC. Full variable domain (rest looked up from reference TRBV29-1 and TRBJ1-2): SAVISQKPSRDICQRGTSLTIQCQVDSQVTMMFWYRQQPGQSLTLIATANQGSEATYESGFVIDKFPISRPNLTFSTLTVSNMSPEDSSIYLCSVVGLGYGYTFGSGTRLTVV.

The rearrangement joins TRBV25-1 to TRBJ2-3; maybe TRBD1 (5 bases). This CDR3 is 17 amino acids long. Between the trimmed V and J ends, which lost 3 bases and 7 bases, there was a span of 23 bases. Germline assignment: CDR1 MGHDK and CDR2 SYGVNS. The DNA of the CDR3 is TGTGCCAGCAGTGACTCTCGACAGCCTCTAACCCACAATACGCAGTATTTT. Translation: CASSDSRQPLTHNTQYF.

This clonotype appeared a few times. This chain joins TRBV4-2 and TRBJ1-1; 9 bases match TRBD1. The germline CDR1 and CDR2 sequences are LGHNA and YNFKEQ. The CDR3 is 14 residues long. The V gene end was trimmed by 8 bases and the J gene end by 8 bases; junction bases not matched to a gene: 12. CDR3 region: CASGKTGGDPEAFF. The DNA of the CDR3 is TGTGCCAGCGGAAAAACAGGGGGCGATCCAGAAGCTTTCTTT.

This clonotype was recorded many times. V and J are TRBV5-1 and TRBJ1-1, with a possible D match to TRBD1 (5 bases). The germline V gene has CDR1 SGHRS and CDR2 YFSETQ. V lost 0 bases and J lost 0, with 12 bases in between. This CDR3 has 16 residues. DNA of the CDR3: TGCGCCAGCAGCTTGGCCGGTGGGACGATGAACACTGAAGCTTTCTTT. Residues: CASSLAGGTMNTEAFF.

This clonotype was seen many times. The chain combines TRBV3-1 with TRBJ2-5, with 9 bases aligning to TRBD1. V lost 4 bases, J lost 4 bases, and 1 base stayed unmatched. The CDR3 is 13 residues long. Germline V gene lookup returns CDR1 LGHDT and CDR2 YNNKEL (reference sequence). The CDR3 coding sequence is TGTGCCAGCAGCCTGACAGGGGGAGAGACCCAGTACTTC. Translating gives CASSLTGGETQYF.

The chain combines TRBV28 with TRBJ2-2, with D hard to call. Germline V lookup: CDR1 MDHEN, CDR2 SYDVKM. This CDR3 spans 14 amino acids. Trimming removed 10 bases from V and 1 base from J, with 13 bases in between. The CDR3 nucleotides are TGTGCCATTGAAGGCGGCGGGAACACCGGGGAGCTGTTTTTT. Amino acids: CAIEGGGNTGELFF.

As DNA, the CDR3 is TGTGCCAGCAGTGAAGCACAGCTTCGACGGGAGACCCAGTACTTC. This codes for CASSEAQLRRETQYF. This rearrangement joins TRBV2 to TRBJ2-5, with no clear D. This CDR3 region has 15 residues. Germline V lookup: CDR1 SNHLY, CDR2 FYNNEI. The V and J ends lost 0 bases and 5 bases respectively, with 13 bases between them.

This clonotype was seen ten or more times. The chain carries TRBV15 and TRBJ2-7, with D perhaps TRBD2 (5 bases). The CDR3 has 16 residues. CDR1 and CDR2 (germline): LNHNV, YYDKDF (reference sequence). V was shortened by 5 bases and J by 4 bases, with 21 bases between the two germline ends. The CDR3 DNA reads TGTGCCACCAGCCGCGGCGGAGGCGCCAACTCTTACGAGCAGTACTTC. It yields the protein CATSRGGGANSYEQYF.

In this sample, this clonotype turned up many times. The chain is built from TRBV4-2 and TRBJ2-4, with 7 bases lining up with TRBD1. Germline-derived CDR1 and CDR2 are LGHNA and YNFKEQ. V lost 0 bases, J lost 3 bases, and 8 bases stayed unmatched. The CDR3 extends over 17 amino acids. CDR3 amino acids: CASSQDVSAGGKNIQYF. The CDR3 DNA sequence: TGTGCCAGCAGCCAAGATGTCTCGGCAGGGGGCAAAAACATTCAGTACTTC.

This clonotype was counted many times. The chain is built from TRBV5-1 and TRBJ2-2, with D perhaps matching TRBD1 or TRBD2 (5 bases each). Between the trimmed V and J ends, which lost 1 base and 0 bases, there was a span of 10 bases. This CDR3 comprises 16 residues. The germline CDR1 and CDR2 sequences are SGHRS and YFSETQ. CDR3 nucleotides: TGCGCCAGCAGCTTGTCGGGGCCACCGAACACCGGGGAGCTGTTTTTT. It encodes CASSLSGPPNTGELFF.

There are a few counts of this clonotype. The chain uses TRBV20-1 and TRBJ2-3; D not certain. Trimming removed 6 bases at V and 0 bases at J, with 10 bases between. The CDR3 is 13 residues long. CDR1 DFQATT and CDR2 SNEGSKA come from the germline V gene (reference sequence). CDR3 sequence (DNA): TGCAGTGCCCAGATTTATAGCACAGATACGCAGTATTTT. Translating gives CSAQIYSTDTQYF.

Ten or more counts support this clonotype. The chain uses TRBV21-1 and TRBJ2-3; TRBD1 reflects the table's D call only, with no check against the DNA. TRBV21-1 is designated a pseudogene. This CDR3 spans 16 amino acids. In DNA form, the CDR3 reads TGTGCCAGCAGCTTAGCGGGGCGGGGCCGCACAGATACGCAGTATTTT. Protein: CASSLAGRGRTDTQYF.

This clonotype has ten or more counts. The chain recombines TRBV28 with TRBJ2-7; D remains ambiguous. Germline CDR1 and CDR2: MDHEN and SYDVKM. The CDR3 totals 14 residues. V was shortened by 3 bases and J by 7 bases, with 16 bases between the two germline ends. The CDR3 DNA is TGTGCCAGCAGTTTGCCCTCCTCCCCTTGGGAGCAGTACTTC. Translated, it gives CASSLPSSPWEQYF. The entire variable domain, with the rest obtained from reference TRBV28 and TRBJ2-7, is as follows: DVKVTQSSRYLVKRTGEKVFLECVQDMDHENMFWYRQDPGLGLRLIYFSYDVKMKEKGDIPEGYSVSREKKERFSLILESASTNQTSMYLCASSLPSSPWEQYFGPGTRLTVT.

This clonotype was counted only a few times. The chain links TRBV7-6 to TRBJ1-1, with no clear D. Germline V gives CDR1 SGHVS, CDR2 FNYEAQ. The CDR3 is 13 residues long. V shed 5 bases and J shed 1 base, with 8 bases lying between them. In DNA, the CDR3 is TGTGCCAGCAGCATGGACGAGAACACTGAAGCTTTCTTT. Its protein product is CASSMDENTEAFF. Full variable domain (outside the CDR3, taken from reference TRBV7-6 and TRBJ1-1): GAGVSQSPRYKVTKRGQDVALRCDPISGHVSLYWYRQALGQGPEFLTYFNYEAQQDKSGLPNDRFSAERPEGSISTLTIQRTEQRDSAMYRCASSMDENTEAFFGQGTRLTVV.

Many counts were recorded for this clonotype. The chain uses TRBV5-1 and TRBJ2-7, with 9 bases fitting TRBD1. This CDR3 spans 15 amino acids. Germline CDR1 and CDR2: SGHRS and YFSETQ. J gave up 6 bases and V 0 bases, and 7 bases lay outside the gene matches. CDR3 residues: CASSLAGTGSIEQYF. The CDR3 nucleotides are TGCGCCAGCAGCTTGGCCGGGACAGGGTCCATCGAGCAGTACTTC. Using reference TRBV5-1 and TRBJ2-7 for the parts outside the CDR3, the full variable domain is KAGVTQTPRYLIKTRGQQVTLSCSPISGHRSVSWYQQTPGQGLQFLFEYFSETQRNKGNFPGRFSGRQFSNSRSEMNVSTLELGDSALYLCASSLAGTGSIEQYFGPGTRLTVT.

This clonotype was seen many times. As DNA, the CDR3 is TGTGCCAGCAGCAGGACTAGCGGGAGGCTTGAGCAGTTCTTC. It is translated as CASSRTSGRLEQFF. The gene calls are TRBV13 and TRBJ2-1; 14 nucleotides match TRBD2. Germline loops: CDR1 PRHDT, CDR2 FYEKMQ (reference sequence). The V segment lost 5 bases and the J segment 9 bases; nucleotides outside the gene matches: 3. The CDR3 is 14 residues long.

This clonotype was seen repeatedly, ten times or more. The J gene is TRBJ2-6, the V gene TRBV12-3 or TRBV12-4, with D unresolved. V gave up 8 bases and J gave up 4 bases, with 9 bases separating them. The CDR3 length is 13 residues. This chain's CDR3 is CASSALGANVLTF. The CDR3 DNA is TGTGCCAGCTCTGCGCTCGGGGCCAACGTCCTGACTTTC.

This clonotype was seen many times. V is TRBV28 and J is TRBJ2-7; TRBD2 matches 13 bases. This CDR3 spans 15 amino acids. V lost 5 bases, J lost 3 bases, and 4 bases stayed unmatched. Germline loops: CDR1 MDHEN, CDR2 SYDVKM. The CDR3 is CASSPRTSGGYEQYF. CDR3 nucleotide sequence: TGTGCCAGCAGTCCTCGGACTAGCGGGGGCTACGAGCAGTACTTC.

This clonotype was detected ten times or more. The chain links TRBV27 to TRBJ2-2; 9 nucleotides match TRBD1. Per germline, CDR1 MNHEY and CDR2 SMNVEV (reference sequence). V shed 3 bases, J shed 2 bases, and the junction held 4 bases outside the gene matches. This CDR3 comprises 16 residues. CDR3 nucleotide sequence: TGTGCCAGCAGTTTTATACAGGGGGCAAACACCGGGGAGCTGTTTTTT. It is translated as CASSFIQGANTGELFF.

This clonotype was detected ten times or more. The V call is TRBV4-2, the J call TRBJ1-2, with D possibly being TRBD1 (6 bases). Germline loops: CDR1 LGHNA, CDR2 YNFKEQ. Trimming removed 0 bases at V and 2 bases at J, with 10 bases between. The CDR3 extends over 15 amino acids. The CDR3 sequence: CASSQEKGQNYGYTF. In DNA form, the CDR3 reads TGTGCCAGCAGCCAAGAAAAGGGACAAAACTATGGCTACACCTTC.

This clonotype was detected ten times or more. CDR3 coding DNA: TGTGCCAGCAACACAGGGGAATTCCAAGAGACCCAGTACTTC. Residues: CASNTGEFQETQYF. The chain recombines TRBV2 with TRBJ2-5; TRBD1 matches at 7 bases. V lost 7 bases, J lost 1 base, and 6 bases stayed unmatched. Germline V gene sequence: CDR1 SNHLY, CDR2 FYNNEI. The CDR3 contains 14 residues.

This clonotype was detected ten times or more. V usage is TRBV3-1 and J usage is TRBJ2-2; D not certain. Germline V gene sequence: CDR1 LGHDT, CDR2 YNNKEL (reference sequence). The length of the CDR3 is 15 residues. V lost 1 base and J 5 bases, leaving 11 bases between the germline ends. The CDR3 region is CASSQGSTYTGELFF. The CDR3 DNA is TGTGCCAGCAGCCAAGGTTCGACGTATACCGGGGAGCTGTTTTTT.

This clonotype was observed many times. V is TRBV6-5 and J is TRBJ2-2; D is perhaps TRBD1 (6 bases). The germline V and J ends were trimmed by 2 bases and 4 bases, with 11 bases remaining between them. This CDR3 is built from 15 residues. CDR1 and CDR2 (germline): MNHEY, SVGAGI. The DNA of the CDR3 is TGTGCCAGCAGTTACGTACAGGGATTCACCGGGGAGCTGTTTTTT. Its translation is CASSYVQGFTGELFF.